The 21 T cell receptor beta chains below all came from one sample that was sequenced in a study of blood T cell repertoires in COVID-19. Generated by immunoSEQ multiplex PCR, the TCRdb table keeps only in-frame clones and is missing some. Of about 180,000 clones in the sample, roughly nine tenths are singletons; the top ten hold approximately 2%. Source material: peripheral blood. These receptors all come from a man younger than 35 who had recovered from COVID-19.

The V gene is TRBV28, the J gene TRBJ1-5, with D maybe TRBD1 (5 bases). The V end lost 6 bases, the J end lost 4 bases, and 16 bases lay between the germline ends. CDR1 and CDR2 from the germline V gene are MDHEN and SYDVKM. This CDR3 has 15 amino acids. CDR3: CASRGGGSGNQPQHF. In nucleotides, the CDR3 is TGTGCCAGCAGGGGCGGGGGGTCCGGAAATCAGCCCCAGCATTTT.

The chain employs TRBV4-1 and TRBJ1-1, with D possibly TRBD1 on 5 matching bases. The V and J ends lost 8 bases and 8 bases respectively, with 15 bases between them. This CDR3 contains 12 residues. Germline CDR1 and CDR2: MGHRA and YSYEKL. CDR3 coding DNA: TGCGCCAGCCGTCCAATCGGGGGGGAAGCTTTCTTT. Encoded protein: CASRPIGGEAFF.

The rearrangement uses TRBV5-1 and TRBJ2-1, with TRBD1 matching over 10 bases. CDR1 and CDR2 (germline): SGHRS, YFSETQ. The CDR3 has 16 residues. After removal of 0 bases from V and 5 bases from J, the junction contained 5 bases not matched to a gene. CDR3 bases: TGCGCCAGCAGCTTGGCAGACAGGGGGCACAACAATGAGCAGTTCTTC. It encodes CASSLADRGHNNEQFF.

This clone turned up a few times. This chain uses TRBV19 with TRBJ2-3; the match to TRBD2 covers 7 bases. This CDR3 spans 14 amino acids. The J segment lost 3 bases and the V segment lost 7 bases, leaving 7 bases of the junction unmatched. The germline V gene has CDR1 LNHDA and CDR2 SQIVND (reference sequence). The CDR3 is CASKAGTGTDTQYF. In nucleotides, the CDR3 is TGTGCCAGTAAAGCGGGGACGGGTACAGATACGCAGTATTTT.

This chain links TRBV9 with TRBJ1-1, with D tentatively TRBD1 (5 bases). Germline V CDR1 and CDR2: SGDLS, YYNGEE. This CDR3 is 15 amino acids long. V was pared by 0 bases and J by 3 bases, with 12 bases between. Written as DNA, the CDR3 is TGTGCCAGCAGCGTAGGTTCCCAAGGGGACACTGAAGCTTTCTTT. Protein: CASSVGSQGDTEAFF.

The gene calls are TRBV11-2 and TRBJ2-1; 8 nucleotides align to TRBD1. The CDR3 sequence is 16 residues long. Germline trimming cut 2 bases from V and 4 bases from J; bases unmatched to any gene: 7. CDR1 and CDR2 from the germline V gene are SGHAT and FQNNGV. This CDR3 is CASSLTRQGWYNEQFF. CDR3 coding DNA: TGTGCCAGCAGCTTAACCCGACAGGGGTGGTACAATGAGCAGTTCTTC.

The chain joins TRBV10-1 to TRBJ2-7, with TRBD1 matching over 7 bases. Germline V gives CDR1 WNHNN, CDR2 SYGVQD (reference sequence). V gave up 4 bases and J gave up 3 bases; unmatched junction bases: 3. The CDR3 runs to 13 residues. The CDR3 protein is CASSAGQVYEQYF. The CDR3 DNA reads as TGCGCCAGCAGTGCCGGACAGGTCTACGAGCAGTACTTC.

The chain recombines TRBV18 with TRBJ1-3; TRBD1 might be the D (5 bases). The CDR3 has 17 amino acids. Germline values: CDR1 KGHSH, CDR2 LQKENI. V dropped 1 base and J dropped 0 bases, with 13 bases sitting between them. The CDR3 DNA reads TGTGCCAGCTCACCACGTGGAGGGGAGCTCTCTGGAAACACCATATATTTT. Encoded protein: CASSPRGGELSGNTIYF.

This clone was observed a single time. The chain links TRBV11-3 to TRBJ2-7; 13 positions agree with TRBD2. J was trimmed by 6 bases and V by 5 bases; bases with no gene match: 7. CDR1 is SGHNT, CDR2 YENEEA, per germline. This CDR3 is built from 15 residues. This CDR3 is CASSRGLAGVSEQYF. Written as DNA, the CDR3 is TGTGCCAGCAGCCGTGGACTAGCGGGAGTGAGCGAGCAGTACTTC.

This clone has just a few counts. V is TRBV19 and J is TRBJ1-1, with 9 bases that match TRBD1. The length of the CDR3 is 14 residues. V shed 5 bases, J shed 7 bases, and the junction held 8 bases outside the gene matches. The germline CDR1 and CDR2 sequences are LNHDA and SQIVND (reference sequence). The CDR3 region is CASSPSTGGGEAFF. In nucleotides, the CDR3 is TGTGCCAGTAGTCCCTCGACAGGGGGAGGTGAAGCTTTCTTT. The complete variable domain, with remaining parts taken from reference TRBV19 and TRBJ1-1, reads DGGITQSPKYLFRKEGQNVTLSCEQNLNHDAMYWYRQDPGQGLRLIYYSQIVNDFQKGDIAEGYSVSREKKESFPLTVTSAQKNPTAFYLCASSPSTGGGEAFFGQGTRLTVV.

As to this clone: A junction boundary mismatches the germline segment, possibly from a read error. This sequence joins TRBV4-3 and TRBJ1-5; D is possibly TRBD1 (5 bases). Germline loops: CDR1 LGHNA, CDR2 YSLEER. CDR3 length equals 13 residues. This CDR3 is CASSQDQRQPQHF. The CDR3 DNA is TGCGCCAGCAGCCAAGATCAAAGACAGCCTCAGCATTTT.

J is TRBJ1-1 and V is TRBV25-1; D call uncertain. The CDR3 has 12 amino acids. Germline CDR1 MGHDK, CDR2 SYGVNS. V lost 6 bases and J 1 base, leaving 6 bases between the germline ends. CDR3 region: CASRLGNTEAFF. As DNA, the CDR3 is TGTGCCAGCAGACTAGGGAACACTGAAGCTTTCTTT.

The J gene is TRBJ2-1, the V gene TRBV7-2, with 9 bases identical to TRBD2. Germline CDR1 SGHTA, CDR2 FQGNSA. The trim removed 8 bases at V and 7 bases at J, leaving 12 bases unmatched. CDR3 length: 15 amino acids. The CDR3 DNA follows: TGTGCCAGCGCGACTAGCGGCACCTTATGGAATGAGCAGTTCTTC. Protein sequence: CASATSGTLWNEQFF.

This clone was picked up a small number of times. The chain couples TRBV21-1 to TRBJ2-7; the table's TRBD2 call for D was not verified on the DNA. TRBV21-1 is designated a pseudogene. CDR3 length: 20 amino acids. In nucleotides, the CDR3 is TGTGCCAGCAGCATTTTTTCTCGTGGTGAGCGCGAGGCGAGGGCTTACGAGCAGTACTTC. This encodes CASSIFSRGEREARAYEQYF.

V is TRBV19 and J is TRBJ2-1, with D perhaps matching TRBD1 (5 bases). The CDR3 is 14 residues long. The germline V gene has CDR1 LNHDA and CDR2 SQIVND (reference sequence). V gave up 1 base and J gave up 6 bases, with 10 bases separating them. In DNA, the CDR3 is TGTGCCAGTAGTATAGTTGGGGCCACCAATGAGCAGTTCTTC. Its protein is CASSIVGATNEQFF.

This chain connects TRBV5-5 to TRBJ2-1, with D maybe TRBD1 (5 bases). Germline V gene sequence: CDR1 SGHKS, CDR2 YYEKEE (reference sequence). The V end lost 0 bases, the J end lost 4 bases, and 11 bases lay between the germline ends. The length of the CDR3 is 15 residues. The CDR3 loop is CASSLGGSGYNEQFF. The CDR3 DNA follows: TGTGCCAGCAGCTTGGGGGGATCAGGGTACAATGAGCAGTTCTTC. The variable domain in full, with the rest retrieved from reference TRBV5-5 and TRBJ2-1, is DAGVTQSPTHLIKTRGQQVTLRCSPISGHKSVSWYQQVLGQGPQFIFQYYEKEERGRGNFPDRFSARQFPNYSSELNVNALLLGDSALYLCASSLGGSGYNEQFFGPGTRLTVL.

This chain uses TRBV10-3 with TRBJ2-7, with 8 bases lining up with TRBD2. V was clipped by 6 bases and J by 6 bases; unmatched bases: 10. The CDR3 has 14 amino acids. The germline gives CDR1 ENHRY, CDR2 SYGVKD. The CDR3 bases are TGTGCCATCAGCGAGCGGGAGACCTTTGGCGAGCAGTACTTC. Amino acid sequence: CAISERETFGEQYF.

V and J are TRBV28 and TRBJ1-3; D remains ambiguous. The CDR3 length is 11 residues. V dropped 7 bases and J dropped 4 bases, with 5 bases sitting between them. CDR1 and CDR2 from the germline V gene are MDHEN and SYDVKM. CDR3 residues: CASIKGNTIYF. Written as DNA, the CDR3 is TGTGCCAGCATAAAAGGAAACACCATATATTTT.

The CDR3, as DNA: TGCGCCAGCAGATCGGACTGGGTATCCTACAATGAGCAGTTCTTC. As protein: CASRSDWVSYNEQFF. V gene TRBV5-1 combines with J gene TRBJ2-1; maybe TRBD2 (5 bases). The ends were cut back, 5 bases at V and 1 base at J, with 13 bases in the middle. CDR1 and CDR2 from the germline V gene are SGHRS and YFSETQ. This CDR3 is 15 amino acids long.

The V gene is TRBV18, the J gene TRBJ2-1; TRBD1 agrees at 7 bases. The CDR3 is made up of 14 amino acids. The germline CDR1 and CDR2 sequences are KGHSH and LQKENI. Unmatched junction bases numbered 4, after V lost 3 bases and J lost 5 bases. DNA of the CDR3: TGTGCCAGCTCACCGGGGACAGACAACAATGAGCAGTTCTTC. It yields the protein CASSPGTDNNEQFF.

V is TRBV7-2 and J is TRBJ2-1, with unresolved D. V was cut by 5 bases and J by 7 bases, with 15 bases left in between. This CDR3 comprises 14 residues. Germline lookup yields CDR1 SGHTA and CDR2 FQGNSA. The CDR3 DNA reads TGTGCCAGCAGCACCCAGATCCTAGGTAATGAGCAGTTCTTC. Translation: CASSTQILGNEQFF. Together with reference TRBV7-2 and TRBJ2-1, the CDR3 gives the full variable domain: GAGVSQSPSNKVTEKGKDVELRCDPISGHTALYWYRQSLGQGLEFLIYFQGNSAPDKSGLPSDRFSAERTGGSVSTLTIQRTQQEDSAVYLCASSTQILGNEQFFGPGTRLTVL.